This T cell receptor beta chain derives from a study of T cells in women clearing cervical HPV infection listed by TCRdb under 2018. About the investigation overall: Cases were about 25 women with histologically confirmed HPV16-related CIN3 or worse, including a couple of invasive cancers. For cases, the median interval between lesion detection and blood sampling was around 160 days, with an interquartile range of roughly 80 to 230 days. The parent cohort enrolled 8,500 to 13,000 women aged 18 or older in Guanacaste, Costa Rica, during about 1992 to 1994 and followed them for 6 to 7 years. A median age of around 30 years was observed in cases versus roughly 40 in controls, and no significant differences in baseline characteristics were found. HLA typing was available for only a few women, so HLA type could not be excluded as a confounder. This exploratory proof-of-principle case-control study, nested within the Guanacaste HPV Natural History Study in Costa Rica, compared TCR repertoires among women with different cervical HPV16 outcomes. Quality controls consisted of five blinded duplicates per group, for a total of about 60 samples made up of around 50 participants and roughly ten replicates. The controls were 25 or so women whose single incident HPV16 infection cleared within 12 months with no development of precancer or cancer. Cases were matched to controls by age within five years and by the year the sample was collected. Case blood was taken at the visit when the lesion was first identified, whereas control blood was taken when infection was no longer detected. Results and caveats for the whole study, not just this receptor: TCR repertoire richness was significantly higher in CIN3+ cases than in controls across sequencing depths, while evenness did not differ. Lower TRBV6-7 relative abundance was observed in cases than in controls (approximately 0.1% versus 0.16%; Bonferroni P = 0.0008). The cross-sectional design could not show whether the associations came before the infection or were a result of it, and neither effector/memory subsets nor HPV-specific T cells were isolated. Random forest classifiers that combined richness and V gene abundances separated cases from controls with an estimated AUC of about 0.8. Because the number of T cells per sample was unknown, the richness differences could reflect varying T-cell content rather than repertoire biology.

A remark on this clone: The specificity of this receptor is unknown. The read falls 3 residues short of the CDR3 end, and the missing part is taken from the germline J gene.

As encoded in the germline V gene (reference sequence), CDR1 is DFQATT while CDR2 is SNEGSKA. Spanning cysteine to phenylalanine, the CDR3 consists of 15 amino acids. Of the CDR3's DNA, 36 bases were read; they are in frame from base 1. Every participant had a single incident cervical HPV16 infection, and prevalent HPV16 infections were excluded. Cervical HPV DNA was detected with MY09/MY11 PCR, and genotyping was done with dot-blot hybridization. Roughly 15 mL of heparinized blood were centrifuged, and the buffy coat was aliquoted, frozen at -30°C, then stored at -80°C. Genomic DNA was extracted from buffy coat specimens using QIAGEN kits. The immunoSEQ assay used multiplex PCR to amplify TCR beta CDR3 regions from an average of approximately 1,200 ng of genomic DNA per sample. Primer bias was corrected in the assay by using a complete synthetic TCR repertoire to establish an amplification baseline. The amplicons were sequenced on the Illumina platform. Regarding the original processing steps: Sequence errors were corrected by clustering with frequency ratios and a modified nearest-neighbor algorithm, and the sequences were then analyzed in the immunoSEQ Analyzer using IMGT gene definitions. At each rarefaction depth, TCR richness and evenness were averaged across 20 rarefaction repeats, and samples with fewer sequences than that depth were excluded. Wilcoxon rank sum tests with FDR correction were used to compare V, D and J gene relative abundances between the groups. In the blinded duplicates, the intraclass correlation was about 95% for TCR richness and averaged about 76% across over 65 gene segments. TCRdb took over this immuneACCESS table, retaining in-frame rearrangements with V and J assigned. Such tables are incomplete; in checked studies, under half of the missing clones stem from an unresolved V gene, and the remainder is unexplained. V, J and clone size are those of that table, while D and trimming were read from the DNA. The table for this sample shows about 15,000 clones. The ten biggest clones cover around 8% of the sample.

The sequence came from a woman aged 18 to 75 with a cervical HPV16 infection that either progressed to CIN3+ or cleared (not recorded which). Recombination joined TRBV20-1 with TRBJ1-2, with TRBD1 perhaps the D gene, on 6 matching bases. Sequencing was done on a sample of blood buffy coat. The CDR3 reads CSARDLTGGPNIYTF. Incomplete CDR3 DNA: TGCAGTGCTAGAGATCTCACGGGGGGGCCGAACATC.